A selection of T cell receptor beta chains follows, all from one sample in a study of shared clonotypes between healthy human individuals. Assay used: immunoSEQ multiplex PCR; TCRdb lists only in-frame clones, some missing. This sample carries fewer than 2.5 million clones, roughly 93% of them seen once, and the ten largest clones take 0.36%. The sample consisted of naive CD4+ T cells from PBMCs. These receptors were obtained from a man younger than 35 in good health. Some clones in this sample may be carry-over from other donors' samples. Each CDR3 is given without its conserved first and last residue. Fields, in order: clone size, J gene, V gene, CDR3 length, CDR3 protein. Clone size appears in some rows only: once, few, many, or a class for an expanded clone.

-	TRBJ2-7	TRBV5-1	13	ASSPPGMGSYEQY
-	TRBJ1-3	TRBV25-1	13	ASSAGQGRGNTIY
-	TRBJ2-6	TRBV27	12	ASSKSSGANVLT
-	TRBJ1-2	TRBV29-1	9	SVRGLRGYT
-	TRBJ2-5	TRBV19	12	ASKQDGFSETQY
-	TRBJ2-1	TRBV9	13	ASSPRLATYNEQF
-	TRBJ2-1	TRBV14	12	ASSPLGLVNEQF
-	TRBJ2-3	TRBV5-1	15	ASSLVPGGPGADTQY
-	TRBJ1-5	TRBV6-1	12	ASSTTGAYQPQH
-	TRBJ2-7	TRBV6-6	12	ASSYEGGRAVQY
once	TRBJ1-4	TRBV28	13	ASSYTGRGNEKLF
-	TRBJ2-7	TRBV28	12	ASRISGRPYEQY
once	TRBJ2-7	TRBV5-1	12	ASSLETGIYEQY
-	TRBJ2-7	TRBV7-6	12	ASSLVSGAREQY
-	TRBJ2-7	TRBV5-1	12	ASRRDSGTYEQY
-	TRBJ1-5	TRBV5-1	12	ASSPDGVNQPQH
-	TRBJ2-5	TRBV5-1	11	ASRDDENQPGY
-	TRBJ2-7	TRBV7-6	13	ASSPRAGDTYEQY
-	TRBJ2-7	TRBV7-9	9	ASSGYSEQY
-	TRBJ2-7	TRBV5-4	14	ASSLEPHSGSYEQY
-	TRBJ1-1	TRBV7-9	11	ASSFLGRRGAF
-	TRBJ1-1	TRBV28	12	ASSSPRGNTEAF
-	TRBJ2-7	TRBV7-2	13	ASSPGSGRTYEQY
-	TRBJ1-4	TRBV29-1	10	SVESSGQTLF
-	TRBJ2-2	TRBV6-1	12	ASFLYLGTGELF
-	TRBJ2-1	TRBV6-1	11	ASTESSYNEQF
few	TRBJ1-2	TRBV19	12	ASSTGLNGRGYT
few	TRBJ1-5	TRBV28	12	ASRGSDRYQPQH
-	TRBJ2-3	TRBV5-1	12	ASRGQLSTDTQY
-	TRBJ1-1	TRBV11-2	10	ASSFEITEAF
once	TRBJ2-6	TRBV5-4	13	ASSPQGSERWALT
-	TRBJ2-1	TRBV7-3	12	ASAGQGTYNEQF
-	TRBJ2-3	TRBV18	13	ASSPRRGGADTQY
-	TRBJ2-7	TRBV11-2	12	ASSLDRGASEQY
-	TRBJ2-1	TRBV20-1	9	SARGGDEQF
-	TRBJ2-3	TRBV11-2	14	ASSFRGLGYTDTQY
-	TRBJ1-2	TRBV28	12	ASSSRAEVSGYT
-	TRBJ2-7	TRBV28	15	ASPPPPGQGTSYEQY
-	TRBJ2-7	TRBV28	8	ASSSNEQY
-	TRBJ2-1	TRBV2	15	ASSEEQLAAYYNEQF
-	TRBJ2-5	TRBV6-1	11	ASRTSGQETQY